This TCR beta chain was observed in a study of T-cell reconstitution after alpha-beta-depleted transplantation in children. Preparation of the TCRbeta library involved a method that used unique molecular identifiers. TCRdb re-called the PCR reads through MiXCR, storing one row per CDR3 protein. The sample consists of about 900,000 distinct CDR3 sequences, roughly 29% of them appearing once. Germline V gene data show CDR1 as ENHRY and CDR2 as SYGVKD. Trimming shortened V by 4 bases and J by 6 bases, and 14 bases separated the two germline ends. This CDR3 has 14 residues. Comments on this clonotype: Its antigen is unknown.

General study points: A year post-transplant, T-cell counts and diversity derived mostly from newly produced T cells. At day 60, the high TCRbeta diversity found in some patients originated from recipient T cells and thymic progenitors that had survived. Expanded clones from the graft, numbering several hundred, reportedly supplied alpha-beta T cells about two months after transplant.

The receptor comes from a boy under two years old who had a stem cell transplant for SCID, so the T cells may come from the graft donor. V usage is TRBV10-3 and J usage is TRBJ2-3, with a possible D match to TRBD2 (5 bases). Sequenced material: PBMCs, mostly from graft donor cells, taken 360 days after TCRalphabeta/CD19-depleted stem cell transplant. The CDR3 region has the DNA TGTGCCATCAGTGTAAGCGGCGCGAGGGATACGCAGTATTTT. As protein: CAISVSGARDTQYF.